This T cell receptor beta chain stems from a study of T cells after yellow fever vaccination. This clonotype was seen a handful of times. What it recognizes is unknown. Per the germline V gene, CDR1 is SGHTA and CDR2 is FQGNSA. V lost 3 bases and J lost 8; bases outside the gene matches: 10. The CDR3 loop spans 15 amino acids. 5'RACE template switching added a universal primer site and UMIs to TCR cDNA. TCRdb passed the 5' RACE reads through MiXCR, listing each CDR3 protein once. Of 610,000 or so distinct CDR3 sequences in the sample, 9% to 15% were seen once. Findings and caveats of the study: Reappearance after the booster was observed for most primary-vaccination clones (more than 95% CD4, almost 90% CD8). Peaking faster, on day 5 versus 15, the secondary response was nonetheless weaker.

The chain uses TRBV7-2 and TRBJ2-1; TRBD1 matches 7 bases. This specimen consisted of PBMCs, obtained on the day of the yellow fever booster vaccination. The receptor was derived from a man aged 25-45 years who received the YFV17D yellow fever vaccine. CDR3: CASSLTGTEMDEQFF. The DNA of the CDR3 is TGTGCCAGCAGCTTGACCGGGACAGAGATGGATGAGCAGTTCTTC.